This T cell receptor (beta chain) was recorded in a study of T cells in Graves' hyperthyroidism and ophthalmopathy. This CDR3 comprises 15 residues. Germline V gene data show CDR1 as KGHSH and CDR2 as LQKENI. In the case of this clonotype: The junction and the germline gene differ at one end; a read error may be behind it.

The investigators amplified TCR beta CDR3 regions from RNA transcripts. Primed by the HTBI set, a first-round RT-PCR was run on the TCR CDR3. TCRdb re-called the multiplex PCR reads through MiXCR, storing one row per CDR3 protein. The sample lists 300,000 to 400,000 distinct CDR3 sequences; around 14% were seen once. Input material: blood. This chain joins TRBV18 and TRBJ2-7, with TRBD2 matching over 10 bases. This TCR came from an older woman with Graves' hyperthyroidism. In DNA form, the CDR3 reads TGTGCCAGCTCACGAGCGGGAGGGAATCCCTACGAGCAGTGCTTC. This codes for CASSRAGGNPYEQCF.